This record concerns one TCR beta chain sequence. Its antigen remains unknown. The data originate from a study of OX40 agonist ivuxolimab in advanced cancers. Study information: Aged about 20 to 80 with a mean of 60 years, they were approximately 79% male. Findings and limits, study-wide: Circulating CD4+ and CD8+ T cells showed clonal expansion by week 6 at 0.1 to 3.0 mg/kg. Expanded peripheral T cells had an undetermined antigen specificity. Researchers report that CD8+ T cells had, on average, more expanded clones than CD4+.

Generated by immunoSEQ multiplex PCR, the TCRdb table keeps only in-frame clones and is missing some. The sample carries 45,000 to 65,000 clones, around nine tenths recorded once. Germline CDR1 is ENHRY and CDR2 is SYGVKD. Trimming pared 0 bases from V and 0 bases from J, leaving 9 bases between. The CDR3 contains 15 residues. This clonotype originated in an adult with an advanced solid tumor such as melanoma, head and neck, liver or kidney cancer. Sample: CD4+ or CD8+ T cells sorted from blood, taken in a trial of the OX40 agonist ivuxolimab. The chain couples TRBV10-3 to TRBJ2-7; no clear D gene. The CDR3 here is CAISESAVSSYEQYF. CDR3 DNA sequence: TGTGCCATCAGTGAGTCGGCAGTAAGCTCCTACGAGCAGTACTTC.